These T cell receptor beta chains were read from a single sample in a study of CXCR3-negative and CXCR3-positive naive CD8 T cells. One entry per CDR3 protein, without DNA, is what TCRdb gives after re-calling the 5' RACE reads. The sample is made up of approximately 90,000 distinct CDR3 sequences, and the top ten hold 0.53% of it. Source material: naive CXCR3+ CD8+ T cells from blood. The receptor source for this set is a human donor in good health. Some clones in this sample may be carry-over from other donors' samples. CDR3s include the opening cysteine and the closing phenylalanine or tryptophan.

TRBV5-1,TRBJ2-1,CASSADAGVFDEQFF
TRBV6-5,TRBJ2-7,CASSYSGLAGSYEQYF
TRBV29-1,TRBJ1-1,CSVTPGQRPYTEAFF
TRBV28,TRBJ2-7,CASTGVLFNEQYF
TRBV28,TRBJ2-7,CASSVLAGAVDEQYF
TRBV13,TRBJ2-1,CASSSPTSGGAEEQFF
TRBV10-3,TRBJ2-7,CAISGRVQEQYF
TRBV4-3,TRBJ2-1,CASSLAPAGYTADEQFF
TRBV19,TRBJ2-6,CASSIAGSGANVLTF
TRBV2,TRBJ2-3,CASAGGQDTQYF
TRBV7-3,TRBJ1-1,CASSLTGQGEAFF
TRBV12-3/TRBV12-4,TRBJ2-7,CASSPGVYEQYF
TRBV20-1,TRBJ1-5,CSALQVVDDYQPQHF
TRBV11-2,TRBJ2-3,CASSLGGPDTQYF
TRBV4-3,TRBJ2-7,CASSQDFLYEQYF
TRBV5-1,TRBJ2-5,CASSLGLADEETQYF
TRBV20-1,TRBJ2-3,CSARDLRVASPDTQYF
TRBV2,TRBJ2-5,CASSEGSQETQYF
TRBV28,TRBJ2-7,CASSATSGSHDEQYF
TRBV6-2/TRBV6-3,TRBJ2-1,CASSYSGAGPYNEQFF
TRBV3-1,TRBJ2-1,CASSQGYTSVSNEQFF
TRBV28,TRBJ2-3,CASSDPDPRTRADTQYF
TRBV4-1,TRBJ1-5,CASSQYQGSNQPQHF